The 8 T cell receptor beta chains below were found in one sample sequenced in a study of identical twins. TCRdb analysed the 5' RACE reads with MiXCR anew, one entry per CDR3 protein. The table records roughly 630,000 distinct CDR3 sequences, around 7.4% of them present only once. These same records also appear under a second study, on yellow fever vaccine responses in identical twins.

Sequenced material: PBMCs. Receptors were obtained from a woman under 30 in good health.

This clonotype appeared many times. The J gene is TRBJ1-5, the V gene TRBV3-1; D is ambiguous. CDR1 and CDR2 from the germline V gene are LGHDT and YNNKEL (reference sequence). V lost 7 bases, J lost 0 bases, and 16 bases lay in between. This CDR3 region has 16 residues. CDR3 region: CASTHGRPGSNQPQHF. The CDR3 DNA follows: TGTGCCAGCACCCATGGAAGGCCGGGTAGCAATCAGCCCCAGCATTTT.

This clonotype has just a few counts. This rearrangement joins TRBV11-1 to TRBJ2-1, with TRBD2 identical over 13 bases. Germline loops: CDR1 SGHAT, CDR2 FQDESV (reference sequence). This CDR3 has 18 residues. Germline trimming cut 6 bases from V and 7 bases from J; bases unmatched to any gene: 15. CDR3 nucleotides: TGTGCCAGCAGACCTACTAGCGGGAGGGCCCCTTTTAGGAATGAGCAGTTCTTC. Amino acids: CASRPTSGRAPFRNEQFF.

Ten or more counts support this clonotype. The CDR3 bases are TGCAGCGTTTCGGGGGGGCCCATAAATGAGCAGTTCTTC. It specifies CSVSGGPINEQFF. The chain has TRBV29-1 and TRBJ2-1; 8 bases are shared with TRBD2. Germline values: CDR1 SQVTM, CDR2 ANQGSEA. After removal of 5 bases from V and 7 bases from J, the junction contained 7 bases not matched to a gene. This CDR3 has 13 residues.

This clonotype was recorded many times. The CDR3 coding sequence is TGCGCCAGCAGCCCTGGGGGGGGACAGGTCGGAAACATTCAGTACTTC. As protein: CASSPGGGQVGNIQYF. The rearrangement joins TRBV5-1 to TRBJ2-4; D may be TRBD1 (8 bases). V was pared by 4 bases and J by 6 bases, with 20 bases between. CDR3 length: 16 amino acids. The germline V gene encodes CDR1 SGHRS and CDR2 YFSETQ.

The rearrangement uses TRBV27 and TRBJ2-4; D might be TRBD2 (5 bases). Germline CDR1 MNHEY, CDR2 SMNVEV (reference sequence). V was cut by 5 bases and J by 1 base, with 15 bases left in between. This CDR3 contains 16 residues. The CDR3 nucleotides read TGTGCCAGCAGTCCCGGGGTTGAAGTTGCCAAAAACATTCAGTACTTC. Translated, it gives CASSPGVEVAKNIQYF.

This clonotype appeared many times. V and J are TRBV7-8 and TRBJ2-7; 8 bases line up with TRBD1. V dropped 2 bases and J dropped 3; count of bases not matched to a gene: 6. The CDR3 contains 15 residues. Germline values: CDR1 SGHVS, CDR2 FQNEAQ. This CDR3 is CASSLRGQVIYEQYV. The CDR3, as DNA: TGTGCCAGCAGCTTACGGGGACAGGTAATCTACGAGCAGTACGTC.

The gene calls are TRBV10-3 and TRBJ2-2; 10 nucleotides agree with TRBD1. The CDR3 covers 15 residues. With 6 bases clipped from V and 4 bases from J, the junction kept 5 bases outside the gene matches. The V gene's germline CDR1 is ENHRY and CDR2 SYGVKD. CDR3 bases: TGTGCCATCAGGGGACAGGGGACGGTCACCGGGGAGCTGTTTTTT. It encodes CAIRGQGTVTGELFF.

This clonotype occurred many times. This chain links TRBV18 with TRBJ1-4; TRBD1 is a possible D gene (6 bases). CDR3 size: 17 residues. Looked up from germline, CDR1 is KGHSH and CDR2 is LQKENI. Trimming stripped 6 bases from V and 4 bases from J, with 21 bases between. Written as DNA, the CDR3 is TGTGCCAGCTCGACAATACGGGACACAAAAAATAATGAAAAACTGTTTTTT. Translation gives CASSTIRDTKNNEKLFF.